These 21 T cell receptor beta chains were all obtained from the same sample, sequenced in a study of response to subunit inactivated influenza vaccine. TCRdb used MiXCR to reprocess the RT-PCR reads, holding one entry per CDR3 protein. Counted here are about 520,000 distinct CDR3 sequences, about 25% occurring once; the ten biggest clones make up less than 2.5%. The source was CD4+ T cells sorted from PBMCs, collected more than 4 days after vaccination. Receptors were obtained from a man aged 50 to 60 who received an inactivated influenza vaccine.

This clonotype was counted only a few times. The rearrangement uses TRBV10-3 and TRBJ2-7, with D possibly being TRBD1 or TRBD2 (5 bases each). Trimming removed 1 base at V and 5 bases at J, with 12 bases between. The CDR3 totals 14 residues. The germline V gene has CDR1 ENHRY and CDR2 SYGVKD. The CDR3 region is CAISEFSRDHEQYF. DNA for the CDR3: TGTGCCATCAGTGAGTTCTCCAGGGACCACGAGCAGTACTTC.

CDR3 amino acids: CASSQASVAGEETQYF. The CDR3 DNA reads as TGTGCCAGCAGCCAAGCTTCGGTAGCGGGAGAAGAGACCCAGTACTTC. V is TRBV4-2 and J is TRBJ2-5, with 9 nucleotides matching TRBD2. The CDR3 spans 16 residues. Germline V lookup: CDR1 LGHNA, CDR2 YNFKEQ. V lost 1 base and J lost 3; bases outside the gene matches: 6.

The V gene is TRBV5-1, the J gene TRBJ2-3; 10 nucleotides line up with TRBD2. Germline V gene sequence: CDR1 SGHRS, CDR2 YFSETQ. This CDR3 has 17 amino acids. J lost 0 bases, V lost 1 base, and 5 bases had no gene match. In DNA, the CDR3 is TGCGCCAGCAGCTTGCCTAGCGGGAGTTCAAGCACAGATACGCAGTATTTT. Translating gives CASSLPSGSSSTDTQYF.

There are a few counts of this clonotype. The genes are TRBV5-1 and TRBJ2-2; D unresolved. CDR1 and CDR2 from the germline V gene are SGHRS and YFSETQ. V was shortened by 0 bases and J by 6 bases, with 18 bases between the two germline ends. The CDR3 consists of 17 residues. The CDR3 region is CASSLDLRSSIAGELFF. The CDR3 region has the DNA TGCGCCAGCAGCTTGGATTTGCGGTCGAGCATTGCCGGGGAGCTGTTTTTT.

This clonotype appeared many times. V usage is TRBV5-1 and J usage is TRBJ1-4; 8 bases are a match to TRBD1. The CDR3 has 15 residues. V gave up 0 bases and J gave up 8 bases; unmatched junction bases: 6. From germline, CDR1 is SGHRS and CDR2 YFSETQ. Here the CDR3 DNA reads TGCGCCAGCAGCTTGGCTGGCACAGGGGGAGAAAAACTGTTTTTT. It is translated as CASSLAGTGGEKLFF.

This sequence joins TRBV20-1 and TRBJ2-1, with 10 bases matching TRBD2. The germline V gene has CDR1 DFQATT and CDR2 SNEGSKA (reference sequence). This CDR3 region has 19 residues. Trimming took 1 base from V and 0 from J; bases not matched to a gene: 12. CDR3 sequence (DNA): TGCAGTGCTAGAGGGGGTCCTAGCGGGGGCCATAGCTCCTACAATGAGCAGTTCTTC. Translation: CSARGGPSGGHSSYNEQFF.

As for this clonotype: The junction departs from germline at one end; a sequencing error may be responsible. The rearrangement uses TRBV10-3 and TRBJ1-5; the match to TRBD1 covers 10 bases. Germline V CDR1 and CDR2: ENHRY, SYGVKD. The CDR3 has 14 residues. The CDR3 spells CAVSGQGVGQPQHF. In DNA, the CDR3 is TGTGCCGTCAGCGGACAGGGGGTCGGTCAGCCCCAGCATTTT.

This clonotype was seen more than once but under ten times. The V gene is TRBV11-2, the J gene TRBJ2-1; 13 bases align to TRBD2. The CDR3 loop spans 19 amino acids. CDR1 SGHAT and CDR2 FQNNGV come from the germline V gene. Unmatched junction bases numbered 15, after V lost 2 bases and J lost 8 bases. CDR3 DNA sequence: TGTGCCAGCAGCTTATCAGTCACTAGCGGGAGGGCCCCGGGCTATGAGCAGTTCTTC. Protein product: CASSLSVTSGRAPGYEQFF.

This clonotype has more than one count but fewer than ten. The J gene is TRBJ1-1, the V gene TRBV20-1, with TRBD1 identical over 9 bases. The germline gives CDR1 DFQATT, CDR2 SNEGSKA (reference sequence). V was clipped by 4 bases and J by 4 bases; unmatched bases: 4. CDR3 size: 13 residues. CDR3 residues: CSATLTGGTEAFF. CDR3 DNA sequence: TGCAGTGCTACCCTGACAGGGGGCACTGAAGCTTTCTTT.

This clonotype has a handful of counts. The chain recombines TRBV4-3 with TRBJ1-5; the D is unclear. Germline V gene sequence: CDR1 LGHNA, CDR2 YSLEER. The CDR3 has 13 amino acids. Trimming pared 1 base from V and 7 bases from J, leaving 8 bases between. The CDR3 nucleotides read TGCGCCAGCAGCCAAGTTCAAGGACAGCCCCAGCATTTT. It is translated as CASSQVQGQPQHF.

The chain combines TRBV27 with TRBJ2-2; 9 bases are a match to TRBD1. The junction had 5 bases not matched to a gene; V was cut back by 3 bases and J by 6 bases. The CDR3 spans 15 residues. CDR1 and CDR2 from the germline V gene are MNHEY and SMNVEV (reference sequence). The CDR3 reads CASSFGTGGSGELFF. The CDR3 bases are TGTGCCAGCAGTTTTGGAACAGGGGGCTCCGGGGAGCTGTTTTTT.

This rearrangement joins TRBV7-6 to TRBJ2-5; D not certain. Germline V CDR1 and CDR2: SGHVS, FNYEAQ. The length of the CDR3 is 16 residues. V was pared by 0 bases and J by 5 bases, with 16 bases between. CDR3 amino acids: CASSLASALGPETQYF. CDR3 DNA sequence: TGTGCCAGCAGCTTAGCGTCAGCGTTAGGCCCCGAGACCCAGTACTTC.

This clonotype was picked up a small number of times. The chain carries TRBV29-1 and TRBJ2-5, with TRBD2 matching over 7 bases. The CDR3 has 12 residues. Germline V CDR1 and CDR2: SQVTM, ANQGSEA. V lost 5 bases and J lost 5; bases outside the gene matches: 5. DNA for the CDR3: TGCAGCGTTAGGCTGGGAGGGGAGACCCAGTACTTC. Translating gives CSVRLGGETQYF.

This chain connects TRBV20-1 to TRBJ2-1; TRBD2 agrees at 7 bases. V lost 6 bases to trimming and J lost 4 bases; unmatched junction nucleotides: 15. CDR1 and CDR2 (germline): DFQATT, SNEGSKA (reference sequence). The CDR3 totals 16 residues. CDR3 protein: CSATTAASGYYNEQFF. The CDR3 region has the DNA TGCAGTGCGACCACGGCGGCTAGCGGATATTACAATGAGCAGTTCTTC.

This chain uses TRBV7-9 with TRBJ2-1; D assignment may be TRBD1 or TRBD2 (6 bases each). CDR3 size: 13 residues. The ends were cut back, 6 bases at V and 9 bases at J, with 15 bases in the middle. The germline V gene encodes CDR1 SEHNR and CDR2 FQNEAQ (reference sequence). This chain's CDR3 is CASREGHLPEQFF. In DNA, the CDR3 is TGTGCCAGCAGGGAGGGACACCTGCCTGAGCAGTTCTTC.

There are a few counts of this clonotype. This chain links TRBV2 with TRBJ1-6; no clear D gene. V was cut by 2 bases and J by 7 bases, with 9 bases left in between. The CDR3 runs to 14 residues. Germline lookup yields CDR1 SNHLY and CDR2 FYNNEI. The CDR3 loop is CASSESSWNSPLHF. The CDR3 DNA reads TGTGCCAGCAGTGAATCAAGCTGGAATTCACCCCTCCACTTT.

The genes are TRBV5-1 and TRBJ1-6; D unclear. The CDR3 loop spans 16 amino acids. Per the germline V gene, CDR1 is SGHRS and CDR2 is YFSETQ. Trimming stripped 0 bases from V and 7 bases from J, with 14 bases between. This CDR3 reads CASSLEIPGPNSPLHF. In DNA form, the CDR3 reads TGCGCCAGCAGCTTGGAAATTCCGGGCCCGAATTCACCCCTCCACTTT.

The V and J genes are TRBV5-1 and TRBJ1-3; 9 nucleotides align to TRBD1. V lost 1 base to trimming and J lost 3 bases; unmatched junction nucleotides: 5. The length of the CDR3 is 16 residues. Germline-derived CDR1 and CDR2 are SGHRS and YFSETQ. Written as DNA, the CDR3 is TGCGCCAGCAGCTTGAGGGGACAGGGAATTGGAAACACCATATATTTT. Translating it yields CASSLRGQGIGNTIYF.

The rearrangement uses TRBV7-9 and TRBJ2-3; 9 nucleotides agree with TRBD2. The CDR3 totals 16 residues. V lost 7 bases, J lost 4 bases, and 12 bases stayed unmatched. Germline-derived CDR1 and CDR2 are SEHNR and FQNEAQ (reference sequence). CDR3 DNA sequence: TGTGCCAGCACCCTACGAGCTGCGGGGGGGCCAGATACGCAGTATTTT. It encodes CASTLRAAGGPDTQYF.

This clonotype has a count of ten or more. The V call is TRBV20-1, the J call TRBJ1-1; D is possibly TRBD1 (6 bases). This CDR3 is built from 13 residues. Trimming took off 8 bases at V and 1 base at J, with 14 bases between the two ends. CDR1 is DFQATT, CDR2 SNEGSKA, per germline (reference sequence). The CDR3 loop reads CSPRGRGNTEAFF. CDR3 coding DNA: TGCAGTCCGCGTGGCAGGGGGAACACTGAAGCTTTCTTT.

The J gene is TRBJ1-6, the V gene TRBV20-1; 7 bases align to TRBD1. Trimming took 3 bases from V and 7 from J; bases not matched to a gene: 6. The CDR3 length is 14 residues. CDR1 is DFQATT, CDR2 SNEGSKA, per germline (reference sequence). The CDR3 DNA follows: TGCAGTGCTAGGAAGGGGGCGCCCAATTCACCCCTCCACTTT. It encodes CSARKGAPNSPLHF.